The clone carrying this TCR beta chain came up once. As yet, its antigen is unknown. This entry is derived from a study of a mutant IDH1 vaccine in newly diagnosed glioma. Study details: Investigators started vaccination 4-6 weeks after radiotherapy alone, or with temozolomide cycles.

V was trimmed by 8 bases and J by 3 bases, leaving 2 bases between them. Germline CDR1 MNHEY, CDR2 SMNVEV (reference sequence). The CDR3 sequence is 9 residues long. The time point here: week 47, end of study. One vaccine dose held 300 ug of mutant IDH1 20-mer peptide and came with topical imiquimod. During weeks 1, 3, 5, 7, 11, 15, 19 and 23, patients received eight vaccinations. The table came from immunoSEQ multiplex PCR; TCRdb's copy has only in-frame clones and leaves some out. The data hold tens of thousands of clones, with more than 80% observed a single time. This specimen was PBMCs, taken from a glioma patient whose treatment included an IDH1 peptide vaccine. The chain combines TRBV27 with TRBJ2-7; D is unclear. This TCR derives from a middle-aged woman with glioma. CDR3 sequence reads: CASGYEQYF. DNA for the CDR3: TGTGCCAGCGGCTACGAGCAGTACTTC.